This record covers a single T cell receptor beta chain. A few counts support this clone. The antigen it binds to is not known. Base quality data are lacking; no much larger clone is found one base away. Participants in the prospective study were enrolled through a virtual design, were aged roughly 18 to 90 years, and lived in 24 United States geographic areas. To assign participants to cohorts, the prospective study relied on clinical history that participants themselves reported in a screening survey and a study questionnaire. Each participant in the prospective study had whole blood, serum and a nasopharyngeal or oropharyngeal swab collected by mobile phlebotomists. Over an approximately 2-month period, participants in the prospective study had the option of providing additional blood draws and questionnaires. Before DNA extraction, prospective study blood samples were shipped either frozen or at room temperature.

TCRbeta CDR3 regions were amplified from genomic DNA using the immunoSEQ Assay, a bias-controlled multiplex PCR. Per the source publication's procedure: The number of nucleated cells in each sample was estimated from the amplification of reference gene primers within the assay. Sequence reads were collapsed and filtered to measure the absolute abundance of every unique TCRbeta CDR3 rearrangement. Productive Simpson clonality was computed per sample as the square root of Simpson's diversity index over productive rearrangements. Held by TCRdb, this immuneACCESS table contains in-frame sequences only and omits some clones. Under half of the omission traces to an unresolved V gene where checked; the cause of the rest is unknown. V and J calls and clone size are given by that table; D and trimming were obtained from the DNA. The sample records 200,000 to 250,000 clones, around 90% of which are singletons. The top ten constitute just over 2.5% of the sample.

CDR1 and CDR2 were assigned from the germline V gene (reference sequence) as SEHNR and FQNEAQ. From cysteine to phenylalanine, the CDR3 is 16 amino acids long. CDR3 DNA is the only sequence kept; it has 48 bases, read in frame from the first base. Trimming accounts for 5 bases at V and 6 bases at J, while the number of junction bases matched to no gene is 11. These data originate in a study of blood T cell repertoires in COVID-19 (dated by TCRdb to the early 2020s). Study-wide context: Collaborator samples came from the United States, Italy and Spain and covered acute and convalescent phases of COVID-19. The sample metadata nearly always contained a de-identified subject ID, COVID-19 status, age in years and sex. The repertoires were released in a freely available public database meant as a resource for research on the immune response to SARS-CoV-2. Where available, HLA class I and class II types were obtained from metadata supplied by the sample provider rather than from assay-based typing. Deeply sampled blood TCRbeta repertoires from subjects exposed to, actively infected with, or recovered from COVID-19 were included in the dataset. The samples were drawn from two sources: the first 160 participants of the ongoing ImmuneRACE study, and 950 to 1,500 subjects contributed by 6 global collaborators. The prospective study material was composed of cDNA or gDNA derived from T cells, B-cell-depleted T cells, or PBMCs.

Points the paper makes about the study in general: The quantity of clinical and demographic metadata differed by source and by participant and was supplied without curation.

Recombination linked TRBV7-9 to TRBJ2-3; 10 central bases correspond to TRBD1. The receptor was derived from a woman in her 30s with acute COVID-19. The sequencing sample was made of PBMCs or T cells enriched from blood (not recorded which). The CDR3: CASSMGQGKWEDTQYF. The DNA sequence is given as TGTGCCAGCAGCATGGGACAGGGGAAGTGGGAGGATACGCAGTATTTT.